This TCR beta chain was sequenced for a study of shared clonotypes between healthy human individuals. Findings of the study overall: Shared clonotypes across all four donors exceeded non-shared ones in generation probability.

Germline CDR1 LNHDA, CDR2 SQIVND (reference sequence). CDR3 length: 13 amino acids. The V segment lost 10 bases and the J segment 3 bases; nucleotides outside the gene matches: 4. A CD45RA+ naive subset and a CD45RA-negative memory subset were split from CD4+ cells. With regard to this clone: Its antigen is not identified.

Each subset's genomic DNA was split evenly across several immunoSEQ plates. This table comes from immunoSEQ multiplex PCR, and its TCRdb copy is limited to in-frame clones, with some not included. The sample records approximately 980,000 clones, around 80% being singletons. J is TRBJ1-3 and V is TRBV19, with 9 positions matching TRBD1. This TCR came from a man aged 18 to 29 in good health. The sequenced sample was memory CD4+ T cells sorted from blood. Subset noted: CD45RA-negative fraction. CDR3 protein: CATGTGNGNTIYF. The CDR3, as DNA: TGTGCCACCGGGACAGGGAATGGAAACACCATATATTTT.